One and the same sample provided the 2 T cell receptor beta chains below, sequenced in a study of T cells after yellow fever vaccination. TCRdb re-derived calls from the 5' RACE reads in MiXCR, one entry per CDR3 protein. The sample consists of about 330,000 distinct CDR3 sequences, roughly 8.3% of them appearing once. Sequences were derived from PBMCs, sampled more than 35 days after the first yellow fever vaccination. These TCRs come from a man between 18 and 29 years old who received the YFV17D yellow fever vaccine.

This clonotype appeared a few times. The chain carries TRBV6-5 and TRBJ1-1; D may be TRBD1 (5 bases). Germline V gives CDR1 MNHEY, CDR2 SVGAGI. The CDR3 has 12 amino acids. V was trimmed by 4 bases and J by 11 bases, leaving 14 bases between them. The CDR3 region is CASSSRTWGAFF. The CDR3 DNA follows: TGTGCCAGCAGTTCCCGCACCTGGGGGGCTTTCTTT.

This clonotype was recorded once. V is TRBV5-1 and J is TRBJ1-3; D unclear. Trimming removed 2 bases at V and 0 bases at J, with 9 bases between. CDR1 and CDR2 from the germline V gene are SGHRS and YFSETQ. This CDR3 is built from 15 residues. Here the CDR3 reads CASSLEGSSGNTIYF. CDR3 nucleotide sequence: TGCGCCAGCAGCTTAGAGGGATCCTCTGGAAACACCATATATTTT.